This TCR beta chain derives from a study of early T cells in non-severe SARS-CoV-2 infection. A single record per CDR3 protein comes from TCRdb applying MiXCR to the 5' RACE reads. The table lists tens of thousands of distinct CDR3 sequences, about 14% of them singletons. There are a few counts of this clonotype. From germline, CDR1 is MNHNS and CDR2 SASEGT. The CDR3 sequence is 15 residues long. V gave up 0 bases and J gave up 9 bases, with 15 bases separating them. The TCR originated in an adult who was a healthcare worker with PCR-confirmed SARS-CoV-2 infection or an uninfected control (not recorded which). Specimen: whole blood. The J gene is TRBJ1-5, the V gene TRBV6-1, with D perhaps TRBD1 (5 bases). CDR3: CASSEAGTPLTPQHF. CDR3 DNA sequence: TGTGCCAGCAGTGAAGCGGGGACTCCCCTGACGCCCCAGCATTTT.